This TCR beta chain emerged from a study of cytomegalovirus exposure and HLA in healthy donors. The PCR had 60 Vbeta and 13 Jbeta primers. Generated by immunoSEQ multiplex PCR, the TCRdb table keeps only in-frame clones and is missing some. There are approximately 120,000 clones in the sample; approximately 17% occur only once, and roughly 3% lies in the top ten. General study findings and limits: It emerged from a later analysis that several of the most significant clusters appeared to be linked to common viral pathogens. As confirmed in vitro, three CMV-associated chains were specific for CMV antigens.

A word on this clone: Its antigen is unidentified.

All the people who gave samples were healthy bone marrow donors. Sequencing used PBMCs. The source of this sequence is a female donor in good health and CMV-seropositive.

CDR3 DNA: TGTGCCAGCAGCTTAGTTCTTGGGGACAGGGTGGGCTACACCTTC. Amino acids: CASSLVLGDRVGYTF. V is TRBV7-2 and J is TRBJ1-2; 9 positions agree with TRBD1. CDR1 and CDR2 (germline): SGHTA, FQGNSA. CDR3 size: 15 residues. With 1 base clipped from V and 8 bases from J, the junction kept 8 bases outside the gene matches.